The entry that follows covers one TCR beta chain sequence. No cognate antigen has been identified for it. The label giving this sample's time point can be read as: baseline before first vaccination. Vaccinee samples were obtained from the UK trials COV001 and COV002, which included a single-blind randomized controlled phase 2/3 trial of AZD1222 (ChAdOx1 nCoV-19) in healthy adults. For TCRbeta chain sequencing, PBMC samples were collected from trial participants at day 0 and at day 28 after the second dose. This record comes from a study of T cell responses to AZD1222 COVID-19 vaccine (dated by TCRdb to about 2021). At the level of the whole study: TCR sequencing covered about 230 trial participants: some 210 given two doses of AZD1222 and about 26 given two doses of MenACWY control vaccine. Enrollment into the trials was organized by age into subgroups of 18-55, 56-69 and 70-plus years, and those subgroups contained around 150, 28 and 57 TCR-sequenced participants, respectively. Points the paper makes about the study in general: Because no day 14 peak-response samples were available, the repertoires could be characterized only after the peak T cell response. Vaccine-associated CD4 TCRs spanned the whole spike protein, with dominant responses in regions 160-218 and 743-854. A significant rise in spike-specific TCR breadth and depth was observed after two AZD1222 doses relative to day 0 and relative to MenACWY recipients. Nearly half of unique spike-specific TCRs reportedly recognized epitopes outside regions mutated in the B.1.351 and B.1.1.7 variants. Most participants were white British and females outnumbered males, and the authors suggested that clonal diversity may have been underestimated. Only a handful of AZD1222 recipients were SARS-CoV-2 seropositive at baseline, limiting conclusions about previously exposed vaccinees. The 56-69-year group was small, and its depth increase did not reach significance, likely because of low power.

The CDR3 regions of human TCRbeta chains were analyzed by immunosequencing. The original methods were these. Repertoire TCRs were checked for matches against a reference library of SARS-CoV-2-specific TCRs that had been generated using the MIRA antigen-specificity platform. Breadth meant the fraction of unique TCRs that were SARS-CoV-2-associated, whereas depth meant the fraction of total T cells that were SARS-CoV-2-associated. Using the MIRA data, each spike-specific TCR was assigned both to the spike region to which the TCR was reactive and to a CD4 or CD8 class. Log10-transformed breadth and depth values were compared by one-way ANOVA with Sidak's multiple comparisons tests. TCRdb took this table from immuneACCESS and kept in-frame rearrangements with V and J called. Such tables lack part of the clones; where checked against another copy, unresolved V genes explain under half of the gap, and the rest is unexplained. V and J calls and clone size are given by that table; D and trimming were obtained from the DNA. This sample's table lists about 140,000 clones. Together, the top ten hold over 2% of the sample.

Via the germline V gene, CDR1 is MNHEY and CDR2 SVGEGT. The CDR3, from cysteine to phenylalanine, totals 15 residues. CDR3 DNA is the only sequence kept; it has 45 bases, read in frame from the first base. V loses 2 bases of germline sequence and J loses 3 bases, and the interval between the two ends is 11 bases. Material for sequencing was peripheral blood. Recombination linked TRBV6-2 or TRBV6-3 to TRBJ1-5; the D gene identity is not certain. The receptor was isolated from an adult in good health. The nucleotides are TGTGCCAGCAGTTACCCGGGGTACGACAATCAGCCCCAGCATTTT. This is translated as CASSYPGYDNQPQHF.